This T cell receptor (beta chain) appears in the sequencing data of a study of T cells after yellow fever vaccination. Study as a whole: With SMART-Seq v4 Ultra Low Input, the fractions containing low cell numbers were prepared. The study, taken as a whole, reports: Reappearance after the booster was seen for most primary-vaccination clones, at 95% to 96% CD4 and 88% CD8.

One entry per CDR3 protein results from TCRdb running MiXCR on the 5' RACE reads. The sample gives about 340,000 distinct CDR3 sequences, approximately 12% of which show up once; 2.5% to 3.5% is in the top ten. V was clipped by 4 bases and J by 4 bases; unmatched bases: 5. Germline V CDR1 and CDR2: SGHRS, YFSETQ. This CDR3 has 14 residues. This clonotype was counted between two and nine times. No antigen is known for it. The sample in question was CD4+ T cells sorted from PBMCs, obtained 15 days after the yellow fever booster vaccination. This chain uses TRBV5-1 with TRBJ2-3; 8 nucleotides line up with TRBD2. The clonotype comes from a man aged 18-30 years who received the YFV17D yellow fever vaccine. The CDR3 loop is CASSGGGMADTQYF. In DNA, the CDR3 is TGCGCCAGCAGCGGCGGGGGGATGGCAGATACGCAGTATTTT.